This passage covers 14 T cell receptor beta chains from one sample sequenced in a study of CD8+ T cells in alopecia areata. As for treatment: oral pan-JAK inhibitor, 5-10 mg twice daily. cDNA reverse transcribed from extracted RNA served as the sequencing template. Only in-frame clones appear in the TCRdb table, and some are missing; sequencing was by immunoSEQ multiplex PCR. This sample has 150,000 to 200,000 clones; 65% occur once, and the top ten carry roughly 0.91%. The starting material was CD4+ T cells sorted from blood, obtained at week 4, from a patient treated with tofacitinib. The source of these receptors is a human donor with alopecia areata.

V usage is TRBV29-1 and J usage is TRBJ1-1; no firm D call. CDR3 length equals 14 residues. In germline, CDR1 is SQVTM, CDR2 ANQGSEA. V was clipped by 4 bases and J by 0 bases, with 12 bases between them. The CDR3 protein is CSVGNANMNTEAFF. DNA for the CDR3: TGCAGCGTTGGAAATGCTAACATGAACACTGAAGCTTTCTTT.

V is TRBV30 and J is TRBJ1-5; 8 bases line up with TRBD1. The CDR3 consists of 14 residues. V trimming: 1 base; J trimming: 4 bases; junction bases outside the gene matches: 3. From germline, CDR1 is GTSNPN and CDR2 SVGIG (reference sequence). The CDR3 DNA reads TGTGCCTGGAGTGAGGACAGGGCGAATCAGCCCCAGCATTTT. It yields the protein CAWSEDRANQPQHF.

V usage is TRBV5-4 and J usage is TRBJ1-2, with a weak D call TRBD1 (5 bases). Germline-derived CDR1 and CDR2 are SGHNT and YYREEE (reference sequence). The length of the CDR3 is 15 residues. V was shortened by 4 bases and J by 4 bases, with 17 bases between the two germline ends. The CDR3 loop reads CASSRTGGGAYGYTF. Written as DNA, the CDR3 is TGTGCCAGCAGCCGGACTGGGGGAGGTGCCTATGGCTACACCTTC.

This chain joins TRBV25-1 and TRBJ1-2, with no clear D. Deletions cut 5 bases from V and 5 bases from J, with 12 bases between. The CDR3 has 13 amino acids. Germline CDR1 and CDR2: MGHDK and SYGVNS. The CDR3 is CASSSAGKYGYTF. As DNA, the CDR3 is TGTGCCAGCAGTTCAGCGGGGAAATATGGCTACACCTTC.

The chain recombines TRBV4-3 with TRBJ1-2; tentative D call: TRBD1 (5 bases). V lost 0 bases and J 7 bases, leaving 15 bases between the germline ends. The CDR3 has 15 amino acids. Germline CDR1 reads LGHNA; CDR2 reads YSLEER. CDR3 DNA: TGCGCCAGCAGCCAAGATCTCCGGGGGGACTCTGGCTACACCTTC. Its translation is CASSQDLRGDSGYTF.

The chain couples TRBV6-1 to TRBJ1-3; D unresolved. The CDR3 totals 17 residues. Germline CDR1 is MNHNS and CDR2 is SASEGT. V lost 4 bases and J 4 bases, leaving 20 bases between the germline ends. CDR3 nucleotides: TGTGCCAGCAGTGTGAATCCCCGGGTAGGGCAAGGAAACACCATATATTTT. Translating it yields CASSVNPRVGQGNTIYF.

This CDR3 reads CSVAARTLNTEAFF. The CDR3 coding sequence is TGCAGCGTTGCGGCAAGGACCTTGAACACTGAAGCTTTCTTT. The chain combines TRBV29-1 with TRBJ1-1; D is unresolved. V was pared by 4 bases and J by 0 bases, with 12 bases between. In germline, CDR1 is SQVTM, CDR2 ANQGSEA. The CDR3 totals 14 residues.

This clone has only one observation. This chain uses TRBV10-3 with TRBJ1-5; possible D gene TRBD1, 5 bases. Trimming took 2 bases from V and 0 from J, leaving 11 bases between them. The CDR3 covers 16 residues. Germline CDR1 is ENHRY and CDR2 is SYGVKD. In DNA, the CDR3 is TGTGCCATCAGTGAGCGGGGACTTTATAGCAATCAGCCCCAGCATTTT. Translated: CAISERGLYSNQPQHF.

The chain carries TRBV25-1 and TRBJ1-1, with D maybe TRBD1 (5 bases). Between the trimmed V and J ends, which lost 10 bases and 5 bases, there was a span of 17 bases. The CDR3 loop spans 13 amino acids. Germline assignment: CDR1 MGHDK and CDR2 SYGVNS. The CDR3 here is CATKDQGITEAFF. The CDR3 DNA is TGTGCCACCAAGGACCAGGGAATAACTGAAGCTTTCTTT. Based on the CDR3 plus reference TRBV25-1 and TRBJ1-1, the full variable domain is EADIYQTPRYLVIGTGKKITLECSQTMGHDKMYWYQQDPGMELHLIHYSYGVNSTEKGDLSSESTVSRIRTEHFPLTLESARPSHTSQYLCATKDQGITEAFFGQGTRLTVV.

The rearrangement links TRBV9 to TRBJ2-5, with 8 bases aligning to TRBD1. The CDR3 extends over 15 amino acids. V shed 2 bases and J 3 bases; nucleotides not matched to a gene: 6. CDR1 is SGDLS and CDR2 is YYNGEE in the germline V gene. The CDR3 is CASSVQPTGEETQYF. CDR3 DNA: TGTGCCAGCAGCGTGCAACCGACAGGGGAAGAGACCCAGTACTTC.

This clone was found a few times. For the CDR3, the DNA is TGTGCCAGTAGTATCTCCGGGGAAAATGGCTACACCTTC. Translating gives CASSISGENGYTF. The V gene is TRBV19, the J gene TRBJ1-2, with D unclear. V shed 3 bases and J shed 6 bases, with 11 bases lying between them. The CDR3 is 13 residues long. Germline V gene data show CDR1 as LNHDA and CDR2 as SQIVND (reference sequence).

The count of this clone is one. The chain joins TRBV27 to TRBJ1-2, with D tentatively TRBD1 (5 bases). Trimming took 2 bases from V and 3 from J, leaving 13 bases between them. The CDR3 sequence is 15 residues long. CDR1 MNHEY and CDR2 SMNVEV come from the germline V gene (reference sequence). CDR3 amino acids: CASSLRQGEDYGYTF. The CDR3 DNA sequence: TGTGCCAGCAGTTTAAGGCAGGGCGAGGACTATGGCTACACCTTC.

The table lists this clone with a few counts. Distinct nucleotide sequences in the sample also encode this CDR3. This chain uses TRBV6-5 with TRBJ2-1; 9 nucleotides agree with TRBD1. The CDR3 has 14 residues. Germline lookup yields CDR1 MNHEY and CDR2 SVGAGI. J was trimmed by 4 bases and V by 2 bases; bases with no gene match: 0. The CDR3 DNA follows: TGTGCCAGCAGTTACGGACAGGGGTACAATGAGCAGTTCTTC. This gives the protein CASSYGQGYNEQFF.

Only a few counts were recorded for this clone. The chain carries TRBV10-3 and TRBJ2-3; unclear D gene. Trimming removed 3 bases at V and 0 bases at J, with 13 bases between. The CDR3 has 16 residues. The germline V gene has CDR1 ENHRY and CDR2 SYGVKD. The CDR3 spells CAISDSHGFSTDTQYF. The CDR3 nucleotides are TGTGCCATCAGTGATTCTCATGGGTTTAGCACAGATACGCAGTATTTT.